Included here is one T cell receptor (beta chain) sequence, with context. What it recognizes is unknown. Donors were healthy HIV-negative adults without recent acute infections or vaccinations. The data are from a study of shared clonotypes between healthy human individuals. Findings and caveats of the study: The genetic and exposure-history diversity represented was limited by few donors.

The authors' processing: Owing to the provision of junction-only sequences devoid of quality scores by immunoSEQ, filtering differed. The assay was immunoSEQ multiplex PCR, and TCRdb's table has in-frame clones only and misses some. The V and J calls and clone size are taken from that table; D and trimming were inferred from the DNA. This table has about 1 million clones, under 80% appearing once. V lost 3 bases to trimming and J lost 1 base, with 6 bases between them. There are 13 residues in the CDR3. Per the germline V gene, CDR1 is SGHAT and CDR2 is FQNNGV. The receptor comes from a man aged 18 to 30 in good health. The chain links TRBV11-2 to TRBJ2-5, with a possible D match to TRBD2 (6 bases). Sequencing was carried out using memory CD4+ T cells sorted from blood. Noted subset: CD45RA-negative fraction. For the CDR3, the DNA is TGTGCCAGCAGCTTTAGCGGCCAAGAGACCCAGTACTTC. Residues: CASSFSGQETQYF.